This entry is about one T cell receptor (beta chain). Its cognate antigen is unknown. Germline V gene data show CDR1 as LGHDT and CDR2 as YNNKEL (reference sequence). This CDR3 region has 17 residues. V lost 3 bases, J lost 0 bases, and 4 bases stayed unmatched. TCRdb fed the RT-PCR reads into MiXCR, producing one record per CDR3 protein. The sample consists of around 710,000 distinct CDR3 sequences, more than 11% of them appearing once. The sample comes from a study of response to subunit inactivated influenza vaccine. Study-wide findings and caveats: The authors suggested that every seasonal influenza vaccination recruits few new T cells.

This material consisted of PBMCs from blood, taken 14 days before vaccination. This clonotype was obtained from a middle-aged man who received an inactivated influenza vaccine. The chain carries TRBV3-1 and TRBJ2-1, with 11 positions matching TRBD2. The CDR3 here is CASSQPGLAASYNEQFF. CDR3 DNA sequence: TGTGCCAGCAGCCAGCCGGGACTAGCGGCCTCCTACAATGAGCAGTTCTTC.